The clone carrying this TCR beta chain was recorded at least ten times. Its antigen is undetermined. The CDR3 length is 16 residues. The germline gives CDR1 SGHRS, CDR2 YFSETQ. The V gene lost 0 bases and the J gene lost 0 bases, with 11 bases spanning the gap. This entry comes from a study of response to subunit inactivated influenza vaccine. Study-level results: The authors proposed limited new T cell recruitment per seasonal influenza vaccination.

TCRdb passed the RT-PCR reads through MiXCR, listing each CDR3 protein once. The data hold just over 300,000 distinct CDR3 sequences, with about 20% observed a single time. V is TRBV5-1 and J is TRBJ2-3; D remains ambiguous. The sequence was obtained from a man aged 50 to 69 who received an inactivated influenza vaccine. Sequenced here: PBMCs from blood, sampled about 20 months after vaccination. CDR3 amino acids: CASSLEGLSSTDTQYF. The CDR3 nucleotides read TGCGCCAGCAGCTTGGAAGGGCTGTCTAGCACAGATACGCAGTATTTT.